In this sample, the clone carrying this T cell receptor (beta chain) turned up a few times. Its antigen is unidentified. V shed 3 bases, J shed 5 bases, and the junction held 4 bases outside the gene matches. In germline, CDR1 is LGHNA, CDR2 YNFKEQ. The CDR3 length is 14 residues. The sample originates from a study of blood T cells in healthy people across ages. Study results and limitations: With naive T cell percentage, TCR beta diversity showed a strong correlation.

For the second PCR, which ran for about 6 to 11 cycles, a sample-barcoded 5' primer and a J-beta primer mix were used. Each of the samples gave a minimum of 2.5 million paired-end reads that contained CDR3. TCRdb ran MiXCR on the 5' RACE reads and lists one entry per CDR3 protein. Of 540,000 or so distinct CDR3 sequences in the sample, 27% were seen once. Per sample, no less than 5.5 micrograms of total RNA were extracted. The sequence came from a woman in her seventies in good health. The sequencing sample was made of blood. The chain is built from TRBV4-2 and TRBJ1-2; 9 positions match TRBD1. The CDR3 reads CASSQEQGAYGYTF. As DNA, the CDR3 is TGTGCCAGCAGCCAGGAACAGGGGGCGTATGGCTACACCTTC.